The 10 T cell receptor beta chains below were found in one sample sequenced in a study of cytomegalovirus exposure and HLA in healthy donors. 60 Vbeta and 13 Jbeta primers were used in PCR. Some clones are missing from TCRdb's copy, which holds only in-frame ones; the method was immunoSEQ multiplex PCR. The sample lists 170,000 or so clones; approximately 80% were seen once. Sequencing was carried out using PBMCs. These receptors originate from a young man in good health and CMV-seronegative.

Concerning this clone itself: At one boundary the junction diverges from the germline segment, which might be a read error. The V and J genes are TRBV27 and TRBJ2-2, with D hard to call. The CDR3 has 12 residues. Germline lookup yields CDR1 MNHEY and CDR2 SMNVEV (reference sequence). The CDR3, as DNA: TGCGGATGCCGCGGTGACACCGGGGAGCTGTTTTTT. Its translation: CGCRGDTGELFF.

The sample holds one count of this clone. V gene TRBV5-5 combines with J gene TRBJ2-5; 10 bases are shared with TRBD2. With V trimmed by 3 bases and J by 4 bases, 6 bases remained unmatched. CDR3 length: 15 residues. Germline CDR1 and CDR2: SGHKS and YYEKEE (reference sequence). The DNA of the CDR3 is TGTGCCAGCAGCTCTTTAGCGGGGGGCCCAGAGACCCAGTACTTC. This gives the protein CASSSLAGGPETQYF.

V usage is TRBV11-3 and J usage is TRBJ2-5; 8 nucleotides line up with TRBD2. This CDR3 is 15 amino acids long. CDR1 is SGHNT and CDR2 is YENEEA in the germline V gene. Trimming at V came to 2 bases and at J to 3 bases, leaving 5 bases not matched to a gene. The DNA for the CDR3 is TGTGCCAGCAGCTTAAACGGACTAGCCGAAGAGACCCAGTACTTC. This sequence encodes CASSLNGLAEETQYF.

This clone appeared a few times. The CDR3 loop reads CASSSQGANTEAFF. The CDR3 DNA reads TGTGCCAGCAGTTCACAGGGGGCGAACACTGAAGCTTTCTTT. The chain combines TRBV27 with TRBJ1-1; TRBD1 aligns across 9 bases. The CDR3 length is 14 residues. Germline assignment: CDR1 MNHEY and CDR2 SMNVEV (reference sequence). The V and J ends lost 4 bases and 1 base, in that order; junction bases with no gene match: 1.

As concerns this clone: One end of the junction fails to match germline, which may point to a read error. CDR3 in DNA: TGTTCCAGCAGCTCCCAGTCGTTGGAAGCTTTCTTT. This gives the protein CSSSSQSLEAFF. This sequence joins TRBV7-9 and TRBJ1-1, with D uncertain. The CDR3 is 12 amino acids. Per germline, CDR1 SEHNR and CDR2 FQNEAQ (reference sequence). Filled out from reference TRBV7-9 and TRBJ1-1, the complete variable domain reads DTGVSQNPRHKITKRGQNVTFRCDPISEHNRLYWYRQTLGQGPEFLTYFQNEAQLEKSRLLSDRFSAERPKGSFSTLEIQRTEQGDSAMYLCSSSSQSLEAFFGQGTRLTVV.

J is TRBJ2-1 and V is TRBV9; weak D call: TRBD1 (6 bases). Looked up from germline, CDR1 is SGDLS and CDR2 is YYNGEE. Trimming pared 4 bases from V and 14 bases from J, leaving 19 bases between. The CDR3 runs to 13 residues. The CDR3 DNA follows: TGTGCCAGCAGCATAAGTTCCGGGACAAGGAAGTTCTTC. Translated: CASSISSGTRKFF.

The chain is built from TRBV27 and TRBJ2-5, with TRBD2 as a possible D gene (5 bases). The CDR3 is 13 residues long. CDR1 and CDR2 from the germline V gene are MNHEY and SMNVEV (reference sequence). Trimming pared 3 bases from V and 5 bases from J, leaving 10 bases between. The CDR3 bases are TGTGCCAGCAGTTTTCTCGGCGGGGAGACCCAGTACTTC. Translated: CASSFLGGETQYF.

The chain uses TRBV7-6 and TRBJ2-2; maybe TRBD2 (5 bases). The V end was cut by 3 bases, the J end by 0 bases, with 11 bases between. The CDR3 is 16 amino acids. Germline CDR1 SGHVS, CDR2 FNYEAQ. CDR3 DNA: TGTGCCAGCAGCTTTGGGCGGGCCGCGAACACCGGGGAGCTGTTTTTT. Encoded protein: CASSFGRAANTGELFF.

The V and J genes are TRBV28 and TRBJ1-3, with D possibly being TRBD1 (6 bases). This CDR3 is built from 15 residues. Germline lookup yields CDR1 MDHEN and CDR2 SYDVKM. V was trimmed by 6 bases and J by 2 bases, leaving 14 bases between them. DNA of the CDR3: TGTGCCAGCAGCTACAGGGTCCCGCCTGGAAACACCATATATTTT. Its protein is CASSYRVPPGNTIYF.

V usage is TRBV10-3 and J usage is TRBJ2-7, with D tentatively TRBD1 (6 bases). Trimming pared 6 bases from V and 4 bases from J, leaving 13 bases between. The germline gives CDR1 ENHRY, CDR2 SYGVKD. The CDR3 loop spans 13 amino acids. DNA of the CDR3: TGTGCCATCAGACACAGGGTGGGGTACGAGCAGTACTTC. It specifies CAIRHRVGYEQYF.